Presented here are 15 T cell receptor beta chains from one specimen sequenced in a study of Tregs in tolerant kidney transplant recipients. Clones were read by immunoSEQ multiplex PCR, and TCRdb kept only the in-frame ones, dropping some. The sample has around 63,000 clones, approximately 83% seen once. This material consisted of Tregs from blood, taken before the transplant. The origin of the receptors is a human donor who received a combined kidney and bone marrow transplant.

This rearrangement joins TRBV5-6 to TRBJ2-7; possibly TRBD1 or TRBD2 for D (6 bases each). Germline lookup yields CDR1 SGHDT and CDR2 YYEEEE. The length of the CDR3 is 17 residues. With 6 bases removed from V and 3 bases from J, the gap between germline ends came to 25 bases. The CDR3 coding sequence is TGTGCCAGCACCGCAAAGCCCACAGGGAGGTCCCTCTACGAGCAGTACTTC. This gives the protein CASTAKPTGRSLYEQYF.

The J gene is TRBJ2-1, the V gene TRBV11-2; 7 positions agree with TRBD2. This CDR3 region has 15 residues. V shed 7 bases and J 6 bases; nucleotides not matched to a gene: 12. The germline V gene encodes CDR1 SGHAT and CDR2 FQNNGV. The CDR3 here is CASTPRLADCNEQFF. As DNA, the CDR3 is TGTGCCAGCACCCCCCGCCTAGCGGACTGCAATGAGCAGTTCTTC. The complete variable domain, with remaining parts taken from reference TRBV11-2 and TRBJ2-1, reads EAGVAQSPRYKIIEKRQSVAFWCNPISGHATLYWYQQILGQGPKLLIQFQNNGVVDDSQLPKDRFSAERLKGVDSTLKIQPAKLEDSAVYLCASTPRLADCNEQFFGPGTRLTVL.

The CDR3: CASSHYYEQYF. The CDR3 DNA is TGTGCCAGCAGCCATTATTACGAGCAGTACTTC. The chain joins TRBV11-2 to TRBJ2-7, with D hard to call. This CDR3 has 11 residues. Trimming removed 5 bases at V and 4 bases at J, with 6 bases between. Germline CDR1 SGHAT, CDR2 FQNNGV. Drawing the rest from reference TRBV11-2 and TRBJ2-7, the complete variable domain is EAGVAQSPRYKIIEKRQSVAFWCNPISGHATLYWYQQILGQGPKLLIQFQNNGVVDDSQLPKDRFSAERLKGVDSTLKIQPAKLEDSAVYLCASSHYYEQYFGPGTRLTVT.

The V call is TRBV18, the J call TRBJ2-1; 8 bases agree with TRBD2. The V gene's germline CDR1 is KGHSH and CDR2 LQKENI. The V segment lost 5 bases and the J segment 0 bases; nucleotides outside the gene matches: 9. The length of the CDR3 is 17 residues. The CDR3 DNA sequence: TGTGCCAGCTCATGGACCAGCGGGGGCCACTCCTACAATGAGCAGTTCTTC. This sequence encodes CASSWTSGGHSYNEQFF.

The table lists this clone with a count of one. The V call is TRBV5-1, the J call TRBJ2-1; D might be TRBD1 (6 bases). This CDR3 is 14 amino acids long. The V end was cut by 0 bases, the J end by 7 bases, with 11 bases between. Germline values: CDR1 SGHRS, CDR2 YFSETQ. CDR3 region: CASSLAGVWNEQFF. The CDR3 bases are TGCGCCAGCAGCTTGGCAGGGGTGTGGAATGAGCAGTTCTTC.

Concerning this clone itself: A single base separates this from a much larger clone, so it may be a read error. This chain uses TRBV27 with TRBJ1-5; D is ambiguous. CDR3 size: 16 residues. Deletions cut 1 base from V and 5 bases from J, with 15 bases between. CDR1 and CDR2 from the germline V gene are MNHEY and SMNVEV (reference sequence). CDR3 region: CASSLYIPECDQPQHF. The CDR3, as DNA: TGTGCCAGCAGTTTATACATCCCGGAGTGCGATCAGCCCCAGCATTTT.

The V gene is TRBV27, the J gene TRBJ1-5; 12 nucleotides match TRBD1. The J segment lost 5 bases and the V segment lost 7 bases, leaving 6 bases of the junction unmatched. The CDR3 has 15 residues. Germline CDR1 is MNHEY and CDR2 is SMNVEV (reference sequence). The CDR3, as DNA: TGTGCCAGCAACCCCGGGACAGGGGGCGATCAGCCCCAGCATTTT. Encoded protein: CASNPGTGGDQPQHF.

Points on this clone: The junction differs from germline at one of its ends, possibly a read error. The chain combines TRBV5-6 with TRBJ2-1; 7 nucleotides line up with TRBD2. CDR3 length equals 13 residues. CDR1 SGHDT and CDR2 YYEEEE come from the germline V gene. The CDR3 DNA is TGTGCCAGCAGCTTTGGCCGAGGACTAGTGATTCTCTTC. Protein product: CASSFGRGLVILF.

The rearrangement joins TRBV29-1 to TRBJ2-7, with TRBD2 matching over 7 bases. V lost 7 bases to trimming and J lost 4 bases; unmatched junction nucleotides: 10. This CDR3 comprises 13 residues. Germline V gene data show CDR1 as SQVTM and CDR2 as ANQGSEA. The CDR3 is CSARGGSGYEQYF. CDR3 coding DNA: TGCAGCGCGAGAGGCGGGAGTGGTTACGAGCAGTACTTC.

The rearrangement links TRBV19 to TRBJ2-7, with 10 bases matching TRBD1. The length of the CDR3 is 13 residues. Germline V gene lookup returns CDR1 LNHDA and CDR2 SQIVND (reference sequence). The V segment lost 4 bases and the J segment 3 bases; nucleotides outside the gene matches: 0. CDR3 nucleotide sequence: TGTGCCAGTAGTAGGGACAGGGGCTACGAGCAGTACTTC. It yields the protein CASSRDRGYEQYF.

The V call is TRBV7-2, the J call TRBJ2-5; no definite D call. The CDR3 has 10 residues. V lost 1 base, J lost 6 bases, and 0 bases lay in between. The germline CDR1 and CDR2 sequences are SGHTA and FQGNSA. The CDR3 region is CASSLETQYF. CDR3 sequence (DNA): TGTGCCAGCAGCTTAGAGACCCAGTACTTC. The whole variable domain, filled in from reference TRBV7-2 and TRBJ2-5, reads GAGVSQSPSNKVTEKGKDVELRCDPISGHTALYWYRQSLGQGLEFLIYFQGNSAPDKSGLPSDRFSAERTGGSVSTLTIQRTQQEDSAVYLCASSLETQYFGPGTRLLVL.

The chain carries TRBV9 and TRBJ2-2; D gene unclear. CDR1 is SGDLS, CDR2 YYNGEE, per germline. Trimming took 2 bases from V and 3 from J, leaving 11 bases between them. CDR3 length equals 15 residues. The CDR3 region has the DNA TGTGCCAGCAGCGTGTTGGGCGCGGACACCGGGGAGCTGTTTTTT. It specifies CASSVLGADTGELFF.

Points on this clone: Other DNA sequences from this sample encode an identical CDR3 as well. The gene calls are TRBV28 and TRBJ1-1; D gene uncertain. The length of the CDR3 is 12 residues. The germline V gene has CDR1 MDHEN and CDR2 SYDVKM. Trimming took 2 bases from V and 1 from J, leaving 2 bases between them. In nucleotides, the CDR3 is TGTGCCAGCAGTTTACAGAACACTGAAGCTTTCTTT. Its protein is CASSLQNTEAFF. Combining the CDR3 with reference TRBV28 and TRBJ1-1 gives the whole variable domain DVKVTQSSRYLVKRTGEKVFLECVQDMDHENMFWYRQDPGLGLRLIYFSYDVKMKEKGDIPEGYSVSREKKERFSLILESASTNQTSMYLCASSLQNTEAFFGQGTRLTVV.

This chain uses TRBV7-2 with TRBJ1-2, with a weak D call TRBD1 (6 bases). The germline CDR1 and CDR2 sequences are SGHTA and FQGNSA. V shed 5 bases and J shed 4 bases, with 17 bases lying between them. The CDR3 is 15 residues long. The CDR3 DNA reads as TGTGCCAGCAGCCGTGGGGGCGCCGATGCCTATGGCTACACCTTC. Its translation: CASSRGGADAYGYTF.

Only a few counts were recorded for this clone. The J gene is TRBJ2-2, the V gene TRBV27; either TRBD1 or TRBD2 may fit D (5 bases each). Germline V gene lookup returns CDR1 MNHEY and CDR2 SMNVEV (reference sequence). This CDR3 has 14 residues. V lost 2 bases to trimming and J lost 6 bases, with 10 bases between them. The CDR3 protein is CASSLRGDAGELFF. The CDR3 DNA reads as TGTGCCAGCAGTTTAAGGGGAGACGCCGGGGAGCTGTTTTTT.